The source of this T cell receptor beta chain is a study of CD8+CD57+ T cells in acquired aplastic anemia. Study background: Among healthy donors, CD4+ cells averaged approximately 11 million reads. Whole-study findings and limits: Levels of CD8+ Simpson's diversity were not significantly distinct in patients versus controls.

Trimming stripped 0 bases from V and 8 bases from J, with 13 bases between. The CDR3 runs to 14 residues. Germline lookup yields CDR1 MGHRA and CDR2 YSYEKL. The TCR beta profiling, which covered VDJ combination and CDR3 sequence, was carried out using genomic DNA as the template. Via MiXCR, TCRdb re-called the reads, giving one row per CDR3 protein. The sample has around 140,000 distinct CDR3 sequences; roughly two fifths are singletons. As for this clonotype: Antigen unknown.

Sequenced sample: sorted CD4+, CD8+, or CD8+CD57+ T cells (not recorded which) from PBMCs. The J gene is TRBJ1-2, the V gene TRBV4-1, with D possibly being TRBD1 (6 bases). The receptor was derived from a human donor in good health, serving as a control. CDR3 nucleotide sequence: TGCGCCAGCAGCCAAGATCGGGGGGCGGGAGGCTACACCTTC. Amino acids: CASSQDRGAGGYTF.